This T cell receptor beta chain is from a study of naive and memory T cell subsets. The treatment denotes: skin biopsy from PPD injection site in Mantoux-positive individual. A UMI-containing oligonucleotide was joined by 3' ligation to the TCR cDNA template. Skin biopsies came from PPD injection sites in Mantoux-positive individuals. Whole-study findings and limits: Higher TCR numbers at tuberculin sites reflect T cell infiltration, per interpretation.

The CDR3 spans 12 residues. Deletions cut 7 bases from V and 9 bases from J, with 10 bases between. Germline CDR1 and CDR2: MNHEY and SMNVEV (reference sequence). Ligated cDNA underwent four rounds of PCR with nested alpha and beta constant region primers and SP2. In TCRdb, the UMI-ligation and nested PCR reads were re-called with MiXCR into one record per CDR3 protein. The profile shows around 14,000 distinct CDR3 sequences, 4% to 6.5% of them singletons. This clonotype was counted only a few times. Its specificity is unknown. The sequenced sample was skin, obtained from a tuberculin skin test site. The clonotype was recovered from an adult in good health. V is TRBV27 and J is TRBJ1-6; D remains unclear. The CDR3 reads CASNTQGSPLHF. In DNA, the CDR3 is TGTGCCAGCAATACCCAAGGTTCACCCCTCCACTTT.